A single sample gave rise to the 32 T cell receptor beta chains below, sequenced in a study of T cell responses to AZD1222 COVID-19 vaccine. Clones were sequenced by immunoSEQ multiplex PCR, and TCRdb holds only the in-frame ones, with some missing. The sample lists some 90,000 clones; 70% to 90% were seen once. The sequencing here drew on peripheral blood, taken on day 0 of AZD1222 vaccination. These receptors were collected from an adult in good health.

The chain uses TRBV19 and TRBJ1-2; D is uncertain. The CDR3 covers 11 residues. V lost 4 bases, J lost 2 bases, and 2 bases lay in between. CDR1 is LNHDA, CDR2 SQIVND, per germline (reference sequence). This chain's CDR3 is CASSKNYGYTF. The CDR3 DNA reads TGTGCCAGTAGTAAAAACTATGGCTACACCTTC. Based on the CDR3 plus reference TRBV19 and TRBJ1-2, the full variable domain is DGGITQSPKYLFRKEGQNVTLSCEQNLNHDAMYWYRQDPGQGLRLIYYSQIVNDFQKGDIAEGYSVSREKKESFPLTVTSAQKNPTAFYLCASSKNYGYTFGSGTRLTVV.

This chain connects TRBV11-2 to TRBJ2-3; perhaps D is TRBD1 or TRBD2 (5 bases each). Germline CDR1 SGHAT, CDR2 FQNNGV. Deletions cut 5 bases from V and 5 bases from J, with 14 bases between. CDR3 length equals 14 residues. This CDR3 reads CASSRQGAIDTQYF. The CDR3 nucleotides are TGTGCCAGCAGCCGTCAGGGAGCAATAGATACGCAGTATTTT.

The chain combines TRBV30 with TRBJ2-3; D gene ambiguous. Germline V CDR1 and CDR2: GTSNPN, SVGIG (reference sequence). The CDR3 is 11 residues long. Trimming took off 2 bases at V and 4 bases at J, with 4 bases between the two ends. The CDR3 is CAWSSADTQYF. CDR3 bases: TGTGCCTGGAGTTCGGCAGATACGCAGTATTTT.

This chain connects TRBV18 to TRBJ1-2, with D tentatively TRBD1 (6 bases). Trimming took off 6 bases at V and 8 bases at J, with 19 bases between the two ends. Looked up from germline, CDR1 is KGHSH and CDR2 is LQKENI. The CDR3 contains 14 residues. The CDR3 DNA sequence: TGTGCCAGCTCCCTCTCCCGGGACAACTCCGGCTACACCTTC. Translating gives CASSLSRDNSGYTF.

This chain joins TRBV19 and TRBJ2-7, with 8 positions matching TRBD1. This CDR3 comprises 16 residues. Unmatched junction bases numbered 15, after V lost 5 bases and J lost 6 bases. In germline, CDR1 is LNHDA, CDR2 SQIVND (reference sequence). CDR3 DNA sequence: TGTGCCAGTAGTCCAGGCCGCACAGGGGGAATTTCCGAGCAGTACTTC. Translation: CASSPGRTGGISEQYF.

This clone has only one observation. The chain recombines TRBV19 with TRBJ2-2; 16 bases match TRBD2. From germline, CDR1 is LNHDA and CDR2 SQIVND (reference sequence). The CDR3 contains 17 residues. Trimming took 6 bases from V and 5 from J; bases not matched to a gene: 6. This chain's CDR3 is CASRPGLAGGPTGELFF. CDR3 sequence (DNA): TGTGCCAGTAGGCCGGGACTAGCGGGAGGGCCTACCGGGGAGCTGTTTTTT.

The chain carries TRBV6-5 and TRBJ2-7, with D perhaps TRBD1 (6 bases). The germline V gene has CDR1 MNHEY and CDR2 SVGAGI. Trimming took off 8 bases at V and 3 bases at J, with 14 bases between the two ends. The length of the CDR3 is 13 residues. The CDR3 loop reads CASARSQGYEQYF. DNA of the CDR3: TGTGCCAGCGCACGTTCACAGGGCTACGAGCAGTACTTC.

V gene TRBV7-9 combines with J gene TRBJ1-1, with D maybe TRBD1 (6 bases). The ends were cut back, 1 base at V and 3 bases at J, with 9 bases in the middle. The length of the CDR3 is 14 residues. Germline loops: CDR1 SEHNR, CDR2 FQNEAQ (reference sequence). The CDR3 protein is CASSLDRADTEAFF. The CDR3 coding sequence is TGTGCCAGCAGCTTAGACAGGGCAGACACTGAAGCTTTCTTT.

The CDR3 region is CASSWRTGAEAFF. The CDR3 DNA reads as TGTGCCAGCAGCTGGCGAACGGGGGCTGAAGCTTTCTTT. The chain carries TRBV7-9 and TRBJ1-1; D may be TRBD1 (5 bases). The germline V and J ends were trimmed by 4 bases and 6 bases, with 12 bases remaining between them. Germline values: CDR1 SEHNR, CDR2 FQNEAQ (reference sequence). The CDR3 is 13 residues long.

The rearrangement joins TRBV4-1 to TRBJ1-3, with a weak D call TRBD1 (5 bases). V shed 2 bases and J shed 0 bases, with 20 bases lying between them. Germline V gene sequence: CDR1 MGHRA, CDR2 YSYEKL. The CDR3 has 19 amino acids. The DNA for the CDR3 is TGCGCCAGCAGCCAACCCCCTACAGGACTCCTAGCCTCTGGAAACACCATATATTTT. Residues: CASSQPPTGLLASGNTIYF.

The chain carries TRBV6-1 and TRBJ1-2, with D unclear. Per the germline V gene, CDR1 is MNHNS and CDR2 is SASEGT. The CDR3 runs to 13 residues. V was clipped by 2 bases and J by 4 bases, with 8 bases between them. CDR3 sequence reads: CASSESATYGYTF. CDR3 sequence (DNA): TGTGCCAGCAGTGAATCAGCCACCTATGGCTACACCTTC.

A single count supports this clone. The V and J genes are TRBV7-9 and TRBJ2-2, with TRBD2 as a possible D gene (6 bases). The germline V gene has CDR1 SEHNR and CDR2 FQNEAQ (reference sequence). This CDR3 spans 15 amino acids. Trimming took off 3 bases at V and 4 bases at J, with 12 bases between the two ends. The CDR3: CASSFLAGSTGELFF. CDR3 nucleotide sequence: TGTGCCAGCAGCTTTTTGGCGGGGAGCACCGGGGAGCTGTTTTTT.

This clone was detected once. This chain connects TRBV18 to TRBJ2-7; D gene ambiguous. CDR1 is KGHSH, CDR2 LQKENI, per germline. With 3 bases removed from V and 4 bases from J, the gap between germline ends came to 4 bases. The CDR3 runs 11 residues. CDR3 nucleotide sequence: TGTGCCAGCTCACCGGGGTACGAGCAGTACTTC. The encoded protein is CASSPGYEQYF.

The chain carries TRBV18 and TRBJ1-1; possibly TRBD1 for D (5 bases). V lost 0 bases to trimming and J lost 0 bases, with 11 bases between them. Germline values: CDR1 KGHSH, CDR2 LQKENI. The CDR3 loop spans 16 amino acids. CDR3 nucleotides: TGTGCCAGCTCACCACCTCGTGGGACGATGAACACTGAAGCTTTCTTT. This gives the protein CASSPPRGTMNTEAFF.

The chain employs TRBV4-3 and TRBJ2-5; no clear D gene. The CDR3 runs 15 residues. Looked up from germline, CDR1 is LGHNA and CDR2 is YSLEER. The germline V and J ends were trimmed by 1 base and 2 bases, with 11 bases remaining between them. Here the CDR3 reads CASSQVNGRQETQYF. The CDR3 region has the DNA TGCGCCAGCAGCCAAGTAAACGGCCGACAAGAGACCCAGTACTTC.

V and J are TRBV30 and TRBJ1-6; the D gene is possibly TRBD1 (5 bases). This CDR3 is 15 amino acids long. Trimming removed 8 bases from V and 7 bases from J, with 21 bases in between. Germline-derived CDR1 and CDR2 are GTSNPN and SVGIG (reference sequence). CDR3: CARQPQGMRNSPLHF. CDR3 sequence (DNA): TGTGCCCGACAGCCGCAGGGAATGAGGAATTCACCCCTCCACTTT. Together with reference TRBV30 and TRBJ1-6, the CDR3 gives the full variable domain: SQTIHQWPATLVQPVGSPLSLECTVEGTSNPNLYWYRQAAGRGLQLLFYSVGIGQISSEVPQNLSASRPQDRQFILSSKKLLLSDSGFYLCARQPQGMRNSPLHFGNGTRLTVT.

CDR3: CASSYGQGFYNSPLHF. The CDR3 nucleotides are TGTGCCAGCAGCTACGGACAGGGCTTTTATAATTCACCCCTCCACTTT. This sequence joins TRBV7-9 and TRBJ1-6, with 8 positions matching TRBD1. The CDR3 has 16 amino acids. Germline CDR1 SEHNR, CDR2 FQNEAQ (reference sequence). V lost 4 bases to trimming and J lost 4 bases; unmatched junction nucleotides: 6. Based on the CDR3 plus reference TRBV7-9 and TRBJ1-6, the full variable domain is DTGVSQNPRHKITKRGQNVTFRCDPISEHNRLYWYRQTLGQGPEFLTYFQNEAQLEKSRLLSDRFSAERPKGSFSTLEIQRTEQGDSAMYLCASSYGQGFYNSPLHFGNGTRLTVT.

J is TRBJ1-3 and V is TRBV5-5, with D possibly TRBD1 on 6 matching bases. Germline CDR1 and CDR2: SGHKS and YYEKEE (reference sequence). V shed 0 bases and J shed 4 bases, with 11 bases lying between them. The CDR3 totals 15 residues. The CDR3 nucleotides read TGTGCCAGCAGCTTGGCGGCAGGGGACGGAAACACCATATATTTT. Protein product: CASSLAAGDGNTIYF.

This clone was seen a few times. The chain carries TRBV19 and TRBJ1-4, with no clear D. The CDR3 covers 18 residues. Trimming shortened V by 3 bases and J by 0 bases, and 17 bases separated the two germline ends. Germline CDR1 LNHDA, CDR2 SQIVND (reference sequence). The CDR3 loop is CASSIPASGITTNEKLFF. In nucleotides, the CDR3 is TGTGCCAGTAGTATCCCCGCCAGTGGAATAACAACTAATGAAAAACTGTTTTTT.

J is TRBJ2-3 and V is TRBV29-1; maybe TRBD2 (5 bases). Trimming shortened V by 4 bases and J by 6 bases, and 14 bases separated the two germline ends. The length of the CDR3 is 13 residues. Germline CDR1 SQVTM, CDR2 ANQGSEA. CDR3 in DNA: TGCAGCGTTGGAGGGAGAGGTACCGATACGCAGTATTTT. It yields the protein CSVGGRGTDTQYF.

The chain links TRBV2 to TRBJ2-7; 9 nucleotides match TRBD1. V was clipped by 6 bases and J by 2 bases; unmatched bases: 8. The CDR3 consists of 15 residues. The germline V gene has CDR1 SNHLY and CDR2 FYNNEI. CDR3 protein: CASSVGQGGAYEQYF. The CDR3 region has the DNA TGTGCCAGCAGCGTGGGACAGGGAGGGGCCTACGAGCAGTACTTC.

This clone was found once. The J gene is TRBJ2-1, the V gene TRBV6-5; a weak D match, TRBD1 (6 bases). The V end was cut by 5 bases, the J end by 6 bases, with 14 bases between. CDR3 length: 14 amino acids. Germline CDR1 MNHEY, CDR2 SVGAGI. The CDR3, as DNA: TGTGCCAGCAGTCCACACAGGGTAGGCAATGAGCAGTTCTTC. Amino acid sequence: CASSPHRVGNEQFF.

This clone was seen more than once but under ten times. The chain carries TRBV19 and TRBJ2-7; the match to TRBD1 covers 8 bases. The CDR3 extends over 15 amino acids. The trim removed 6 bases at V and 2 bases at J, leaving 9 bases unmatched. CDR1 is LNHDA, CDR2 SQIVND, per germline (reference sequence). The CDR3 bases are TGTGCCAGTAGCCCGACAGGGGTCGGCCCCTACGAGCAGTACTTC. Its protein is CASSPTGVGPYEQYF.

This chain joins TRBV14 and TRBJ2-6; TRBD1 might be the D (6 bases). V lost 0 bases and J 1 base, leaving 16 bases between the germline ends. This CDR3 has 19 amino acids. Germline values: CDR1 SGHDN, CDR2 FVKESK. The CDR3 DNA is TGTGCCAGCAGCCAAGATTCGGGAACAGGGTGGTCTGGGGCCAACGTCCTGACTTTC. It translates to CASSQDSGTGWSGANVLTF.

In its sample, this clone was seen a few times. The chain joins TRBV6-1 to TRBJ1-6; D might be TRBD1 (5 bases). Germline values: CDR1 MNHNS, CDR2 SASEGT. Trimming stripped 3 bases from V and 7 bases from J, with 10 bases between. The CDR3 totals 14 residues. In DNA form, the CDR3 reads TGTGCCAGCAGTGATGACAGACCAAATTCACCCCTCCACTTT. Protein: CASSDDRPNSPLHF.

The chain combines TRBV19 with TRBJ1-4; D unresolved. Per the germline V gene, CDR1 is LNHDA and CDR2 is SQIVND (reference sequence). The CDR3 is 14 amino acids. Trimming removed 0 bases at V and 11 bases at J, with 13 bases between. The CDR3 DNA follows: TGTGCCAGTAGTATAGATCCGCCAGGAGCGAAACTGTTTTTT. It translates to CASSIDPPGAKLFF.

The rearrangement joins TRBV6-5 to TRBJ2-7, with TRBD1 matching 9 bases. This CDR3 has 13 residues. From germline, CDR1 is MNHEY and CDR2 SVGAGI. V dropped 5 bases and J dropped 12; count of bases not matched to a gene: 11. CDR3 region: CASSRQGGTPRYF. The CDR3 DNA reads TGTGCCAGCAGTAGACAGGGGGGCACTCCACGGTACTTC.

V usage is TRBV7-8 and J usage is TRBJ1-1, with D possibly being TRBD1 (6 bases). The CDR3 spans 14 residues. Germline V gene data show CDR1 as SGHVS and CDR2 as FQNEAQ. The germline V and J ends were trimmed by 8 bases and 2 bases, with 15 bases remaining between them. CDR3 DNA: TGTGCCAGCTTCCGACAGGCGGGAAACACTGAAGCTTTCTTT. It yields the protein CASFRQAGNTEAFF. The entire variable domain, with the rest obtained from reference TRBV7-8 and TRBJ1-1, is as follows: GAGVSQSPRYKVAKRGQDVALRCDPISGHVSLFWYQQALGQGPEFLTYFQNEAQLDKSGLPSDRFFAERPEGSVSTLKIQRTQQEDSAVYLCASFRQAGNTEAFFGQGTRLTVV.

The chain employs TRBV9 and TRBJ1-3; D is ambiguous. Trimming took off 0 bases at V and 4 bases at J, with 23 bases between the two ends. The CDR3 spans 19 residues. CDR1 is SGDLS, CDR2 YYNGEE, per germline. The CDR3 nucleotides are TGTGCCAGCAGCGTAGGATCTCTTCGGGCCTCCGGTCGAGGAAACACCATATATTTT. Protein product: CASSVGSLRASGRGNTIYF.

The chain is built from TRBV7-9 and TRBJ2-1; D possibly corresponds to TRBD1 (5 bases). The germline CDR1 and CDR2 sequences are SEHNR and FQNEAQ (reference sequence). This CDR3 region has 16 residues. V lost 5 bases to trimming and J lost 3 bases, with 17 bases between them. CDR3 nucleotides: TGTGCCAGCAGCCACCTCCAGGGTCCTATCTACAATGAGCAGTTCTTC. Protein: CASSHLQGPIYNEQFF. Using reference TRBV7-9 and TRBJ2-1 for the parts outside the CDR3, the full variable domain is DTGVSQNPRHKITKRGQNVTFRCDPISEHNRLYWYRQTLGQGPEFLTYFQNEAQLEKSRLLSDRFSAERPKGSFSTLEIQRTEQGDSAMYLCASSHLQGPIYNEQFFGPGTRLTVL.

This chain connects TRBV30 to TRBJ1-6; perhaps TRBD1 as D (6 bases). V lost 2 bases and J 10 bases, leaving 12 bases between the germline ends. CDR3 length equals 13 residues. Germline CDR1 GTSNPN, CDR2 SVGIG (reference sequence). CDR3 nucleotides: TGTGCCTGGAGTCTAAACAGGGCCTCACCCCTCCACTTT. Translation: CAWSLNRASPLHF.

V is TRBV5-6 and J is TRBJ1-3, with unresolved D. The germline V gene has CDR1 SGHDT and CDR2 YYEEEE. The CDR3 consists of 12 residues. The germline V and J ends were trimmed by 2 bases and 3 bases, with 3 bases remaining between them. The CDR3 nucleotides are TGTGCCAGCAGCTTTGGTGGAAACACCATATATTTT. It encodes CASSFGGNTIYF.